These T cell receptor beta chains were read from a single sample in a study of T-cell memory formation after mild COVID-19. Each CDR3 protein is one row after TCRdb ran MiXCR on the 5' RACE reads. In the table there are about 400,000 distinct CDR3 sequences, around 22% of which are singletons. Material for sequencing was PBMCs or a T cell subset sorted from them (not recorded which). The receptors shown here come from an adult woman who had mild COVID-19 (a few samples of this study predate the infection). Cell type and time point are not known. The CDR3 runs from the conserved cysteine through the conserved F or W. D genes are given only for firm matches. The listing skips clone size in some rows; elsewhere it reads once, few, many or a size class.

j_call | d_call | clone_size | v_call | cdr3_nt | cdr3_aa
TRBJ2-5 | . | . | TRBV9 | TGTGCCAGCAGCGTGACTAGGACGCCGGGGGAGACCCAGTACTTC | CASSVTRTPGETQYF
TRBJ2-7 | . | . | TRBV12-3/TRBV12-4 | TGTGCCAGCAGGATCAGTAGCTCCTACGAGCAGTACTTC | CASRISSSYEQYF
TRBJ1-1 | . | . | TRBV5-6 | TGTGCCAGCAGCCCGGAGGGTGAGACTGAAGCTTTCTTT | CASSPEGETEAFF
TRBJ1-2 | . | many | TRBV18 | TGTGCCAGCTCACCTATGGCAGAGAACTATGGCTACACCTTC | CASSPMAENYGYTF
TRBJ2-3 | TRBD1 | . | TRBV18 | TGTGCCAGCTCACTGACCGGGACAGGGGGATCGGATACGCAGTATTTT | CASSLTGTGGSDTQYF
TRBJ1-5 | TRBD1 | . | TRBV20-1 | TGCAGTGCTAGAGATCTTCTCGAGGGGGCAGGCAATCAGCCCCAGCATTTT | CSARDLLEGAGNQPQHF
TRBJ2-1 | . | few | TRBV27 | TGTGCCAGCAGCTGGCCGAGGGGCGATGAGCAGTTCTTC | CASSWPRGDEQFF
TRBJ2-5 | . | . | TRBV9 | TGTGCCAGCAGCGTAGACCCCCAAGAGACCCAGTACTTC | CASSVDPQETQYF
TRBJ2-1 | . | many | TRBV9 | TGTGCCAGCAGCGTTGACTCCTACGACAATGAGCAGTTCTTC | CASSVDSYDNEQFF
TRBJ1-2 | TRBD1 | few | TRBV20-1 | TGCAGTGCTAGAGATCGGGTAGGGGGCAGGGGTGGCTACACCTTC | CSARDRVGGRGGYTF
TRBJ2-1 | TRBD2 | . | TRBV9 | TGTGCCAGCAGCGTAGCTACGGGGGGGGGCAGCTCCTACAATGAGCAGTTCTTC | CASSVATGGGSSYNEQFF
TRBJ2-3 | TRBD2 | many | TRBV9 | TGTGCCAGCAGCGTAGGGACTAGCAGCACAGATACGCAGTATTTT | CASSVGTSSTDTQYF
TRBJ2-5 | . | few | TRBV19 | TGTGCCAGTAGTAGATCCTTTCAAGAGACCCAGTACTTC | CASSRSFQETQYF
TRBJ2-5 | . | . | TRBV7-9 | TGTGCCAGCAGCCAGACTCCAGGGGACCAGTACTTC | CASSQTPGDQYF
TRBJ2-5 | . | . | TRBV7-9 | TGTGCCAGCAGCCCACAACGTCTTGGGTACCAAGAGACCCAGTACTTC | CASSPQRLGYQETQYF
TRBJ2-1 | . | . | TRBV11-2 | TGTGCCAGCAGCCCCGACGGTCCACAGGGGAGGTACCGAAGGGAGTTCTTC | CASSPDGPQGRYRREFF
TRBJ2-7 | TRBD1 | . | TRBV12-3/TRBV12-4 | TGTGCCAGCAGTTTTGGCAGGGGGATGGGCGAGCAGTACTTC | CASSFGRGMGEQYF
TRBJ2-3 | . | . | TRBV3-1 | TGTGCCAGCAGCCAGAAGACACCCCTTCGCACAGATACGCAGTATTTT | CASSQKTPLRTDTQYF
TRBJ1-1 | . | . | TRBV27 | TGTGCCAGCAGTTTTGCAACTCGCAGAACGAACACTGAAGCTTTCTTT | CASSFATRRTNTEAFF
TRBJ2-1 | TRBD2 | few | TRBV9 | TGTGCCAGCAGCCTACCCCACGGGGGAGGGCCGAACAATGAGCAGTTCTTC | CASSLPHGGGPNNEQFF
TRBJ2-3 | . | many | TRBV12-3/TRBV12-4 | TGTGCCAGCAACCTAGGGGGTCGCACAGATACGCAGTATTTT | CASNLGGRTDTQYF
TRBJ2-1 | TRBD2 | . | TRBV7-9 | TGTGCCAGCCGGGCGTCGGGGGGTCCCAATGAGCAGTTCTTC | CASRASGGPNEQFF
TRBJ2-2 | TRBD2 | . | TRBV4-1 | TGCGCCAGCAGCCCAGCGGGAGCAGTCGGGGAGCTGTTTTTT | CASSPAGAVGELFF
TRBJ2-3 | . | few | TRBV12-3/TRBV12-4 | TGTGCCAGCCATCTCCCGGGTACAGATACGCAGTATTTT | CASHLPGTDTQYF
TRBJ2-7 | TRBD2 | . | TRBV6-6 | TGTGCCAGCAGTTACTCGCCCCCGATTAGCGGGAGACACGAGCAGTACTTC | CASSYSPPISGRHEQYF
TRBJ2-4 | . | few | TRBV7-8 | TGTGCCAGCAGTAGTGGACAACGAAACATTCAGTACTTC | CASSSGQRNIQYF
TRBJ2-1 | TRBD2 | few | TRBV7-8 | TGTGCCAGCAGCTCACTAGGGACTAGGTATGCTCATGAGCAGTTCTTC | CASSSLGTRYAHEQFF
TRBJ2-4 | . | . | TRBV7-2 | TGTGCCAGCAGCCCACAAAACGGAGGGGGCATTCAGTACTTC | CASSPQNGGGIQYF
TRBJ1-5 | . | . | TRBV5-1 | TGCGCCAGCAGCCTCGAAGGGTCGGGGCATGGGAAGCCCCAGCATTTT | CASSLEGSGHGKPQHF
TRBJ2-2 | TRBD2 | . | TRBV6-5 | TGTGCCAGCAGTTACGGGGCGGGAGGGCCATACGGGGAGCTGTTTTTT | CASSYGAGGPYGELFF
TRBJ2-7 | . | . | TRBV25-1 | TGTGCCAGCAGTGCCAGGACCGAGCAGTACTTC | CASSARTEQYF
TRBJ1-6 | . | . | TRBV4-1 | TGCGCCAGCAGCCAAGATAGGCCAGGGACATCACCCCTCCACTTT | CASSQDRPGTSPLHF
TRBJ2-3 | . | few | TRBV7-2 | TGTGCCAGCAGCTTATCTGTAGGCGGCTCCACCACAGATACGCAGTATTTT | CASSLSVGGSTTDTQYF
TRBJ2-5 | . | many | TRBV29-1 | TGCAGCGTTGAAGATAATACGGAGACCCAGTACTTC | CSVEDNTETQYF
TRBJ2-3 | . | . | TRBV5-5 | TGTGCCAGCAGCTCGCCAGACAGCCTTAGCACAGATACGCAGTATTTT | CASSSPDSLSTDTQYF
TRBJ2-3 | TRBD2 | few | TRBV7-9 | TGTGCCAGCAGCCCAGGGGCGGGAGGCCGCGCAGATACGCAGTATTTT | CASSPGAGGRADTQYF
TRBJ1-1 | . | once | TRBV27 | TGTGCCAGCAGTTTAGGTTGGGCGACTGAAGCTTTCTTT | CASSLGWATEAFF
TRBJ2-1 | . | . | TRBV24-1 | TGTGCCACCAGTCGCAGTTCCCTCAGGGACTTCCCCAATGAGCAGTTCTTC | CATSRSSLRDFPNEQFF
TRBJ2-3 | . | . | TRBV10-3 | TGTGCCATCAGTGAGTCGGGGACAGATACGCAGTATTTT | CAISESGTDTQYF
TRBJ2-7 | TRBD2 | . | TRBV7-9 | TGTGCCAGCAGCCCCGGGACTAGCGGGAGCTTCTACGAGCAGTACTTC | CASSPGTSGSFYEQYF
TRBJ1-2 | . | many | TRBV20-1 | TGCAGCTCAGCCGGCTACACCTTC | CSSAGYTF
TRBJ2-7 | TRBD1 | . | TRBV6-5 | TGTGCCAGCAGGGACGGACAGGGGTTCTACGAGCAGTACTTC | CASRDGQGFYEQYF
TRBJ2-1 | . | few | TRBV6-1 | TGTGCCAGCAGCTACAGTCCCAGCTCCTACAATGAGCAGTTCTTC | CASSYSPSSYNEQFF
TRBJ1-2 | . | . | TRBV29-1 | TGCAGCGTTGAAGGCATGGGAGTCTATGGCTACACCTTC | CSVEGMGVYGYTF
TRBJ2-7 | TRBD1 | few | TRBV6-6 | TGTGCCAGCAGTTACTCGTGGACAGGGGCCTCCTACGAGCAGTACTTC | CASSYSWTGASYEQYF
TRBJ2-7 | . | . | TRBV29-1 | TGCAGCGTTGGCGGGACAGAGAGCTCCTACGAGCAGTACTTC | CSVGGTESSYEQYF
TRBJ2-7 | TRBD2 | few | TRBV2 | TGTGCCAGCCGACGACTAGCGGGTGTGCGCTACGAGCAGTACTTC | CASRRLAGVRYEQYF
TRBJ2-1 | TRBD2 | few | TRBV20-1 | TGCAGTGCTAGAGAGGGAGCGGGACGCCGACCTGAGCAGTTCTTC | CSAREGAGRRPEQFF
TRBJ2-5 | TRBD2 | . | TRBV11-2 | TGTGCCAGCAGCTTTGGACTAGCGGGGGGGTACCAAGAGACCCAGTACTTC | CASSFGLAGGYQETQYF
TRBJ2-1 | . | . | TRBV2 | TGTGCCAGCTGGGGGGCTAGCGGACCGGACTCCTACAATGAGCAGTTCTTC | CASWGASGPDSYNEQFF
TRBJ2-7 | . | . | TRBV7-9 | TGTGCCAGCACCTCATTGGCAGAGCAGTACTTC | CASTSLAEQYF
TRBJ2-7 | . | . | TRBV7-6 | TGTGCCAGCAGCTTAGCGTCAGGGGACTCCTACGAGCAGTACTTC | CASSLASGDSYEQYF